Listed below are T cell receptor beta chains from one sample, sequenced in a study of T-cell reconstitution after alpha-beta-depleted transplantation in children. Each CDR3 protein gets one entry after TCRdb re-called the PCR reads with MiXCR. The data contain around 580,000 distinct CDR3 sequences, more than 20% of them singletons. The specimen was PBMCs, mostly from graft donor cells, collected 360 days after TCRalphabeta/CD19-depleted stem cell transplant. These receptors all come from a boy under two years old who had a stem cell transplant for acute myeloid leukemia, so the T cells may come from the graft donor. Both conserved end residues are part of each CDR3. Fields, in order: D gene, clone size, J gene, V gene, CDR3 DNA, CDR3 protein. D genes are given only for firm matches. Size is omitted from some rows. Given values are once, few, many or a class for expanded clones.

NA	many	TRBJ2-7	TRBV20-1	TGCAGTGTTCAAGGACGGTGGAGCTCCTACGAGCAGTACTTC	CSVQGRWSSYEQYF
TRBD1	NA	TRBJ2-3	TRBV6-5	TGTGCCAGCAGTTACGAGGGGACAGTTAGCACAGATACGCAGTATTTT	CASSYEGTVSTDTQYF
TRBD2	NA	TRBJ2-1	TRBV29-1	TGCAGCGTTTTATTTAGCGGGGGCCCCCCGTACAATGAGCAGTTCTTC	CSVLFSGGPPYNEQFF
NA	many	TRBJ1-1	TRBV28	TGTGCCGGGGGTATGAACACTGAAGCTTTCTTT	CAGGMNTEAFF
TRBD1	many	TRBJ2-1	TRBV10-3	TGTGCCATCAGTCCGGGACAGAGCTCCTACAATGAGCAGTTCTTC	CAISPGQSSYNEQFF
NA	NA	TRBJ1-4	TRBV9	TGTGCCAGCAGCGGTAATGAAAAACTGTTTTTT	CASSGNEKLFF
TRBD2	many	TRBJ2-1	TRBV29-1	TGCAGCGTGACGGGGGGGACTAGCGGGTGGTATGAGCAGTTCTTC	CSVTGGTSGWYEQFF
NA	few	TRBJ2-1	TRBV3-1	TGTGCCAGCAGCCTTCGCCTTCTGGCGGAGGGCAATGAGCAGTTCTTC	CASSLRLLAEGNEQFF
NA	NA	TRBJ2-5	TRBV10-3	TGTGCCATCAGTGTGAAAGCGGCGGGAGAGACCCAGTACTTC	CAISVKAAGETQYF
TRBD2	many	TRBJ2-2	TRBV20-1	TGCAGTGCTTTCCGGGGGGGGAACACCGGGGAGCTGTTTTTT	CSAFRGGNTGELFF
TRBD2	NA	TRBJ2-2	TRBV20-1	TGCAGTGCTAGCGGGAGGAGGGCCGGGGAGCTGTTTTTT	CSASGRRAGELFF
TRBD2	NA	TRBJ2-3	TRBV7-9	TGTGCCAGCAGCGCCGCCGGGACTAGGGGAACAGATACGCAGTATTTT	CASSAAGTRGTDTQYF
TRBD1	many	TRBJ2-1	TRBV10-3	TGTGCCATCAGCGGGGGACAGGGAATGCATGAGCAGTTCTTC	CAISGGQGMHEQFF
NA	many	TRBJ2-3	TRBV29-1	TGCAGCGTTGGATTCCAGGGGTTCCCAGATACGCAGTATTTT	CSVGFQGFPDTQYF
NA	many	TRBJ1-1	TRBV5-1	TGCGCCAGCAGCTTGGATGGGGTTCCGAACACTGAAGCTTTCTTT	CASSLDGVPNTEAFF
NA	many	TRBJ1-1	TRBV20-1	TGCAGTGCTAGAGGAGGCATACCGGCCATGAACACTGAAGCTTTCTTT	CSARGGIPAMNTEAFF
NA	once	TRBJ2-3	TRBV4-3	TGCGCCAGCAGCCAAGATTGGGCGGGCCTAGATACGCAGTATTTT	CASSQDWAGLDTQYF
NA	few	TRBJ2-1	TRBV6-4	TGTGCCAGCAGTGACGGACGGGGGGACAGAGGTACGGGTGAGCAGTTCTTC	CASSDGRGDRGTGEQFF
TRBD1	many	TRBJ2-1	TRBV20-1	TGCAGTGCTAGAGAGGAGACAGGGGCTCCGAATGAGCAGTTCTTC	CSAREETGAPNEQFF
TRBD2	many	TRBJ2-1	TRBV5-1	TGCGCCAGCAGCTTGCCCCAGGTCGTAGCGGGGGACTACAATGAGCAGTTCTTC	CASSLPQVVAGDYNEQFF
NA	many	TRBJ2-3	TRBV24-1	TGTGCCACCAGTGATGATCGGAGGGGTGACACAGATACGCAGTATTTT	CATSDDRRGDTDTQYF
NA	NA	TRBJ1-3	TRBV6-5	TGTGCCAGCAGTTACTCGACAGAGCGAAACACCATATATTTT	CASSYSTERNTIYF
TRBD2	NA	TRBJ2-1	TRBV20-1	TGCACCTCAGCGGCGGGGGGACTCCACAATGAGCAGTTCTTC	CTSAAGGLHNEQFF
NA	few	TRBJ1-1	TRBV20-1	TGCAGTGCTAGTAGGAGGGGCTGGAACACTGAAGCTTTCTTT	CSASRRGWNTEAFF
TRBD1	few	TRBJ2-7	TRBV20-1	TGCAGTGCCAACCCCGGGCCGGGACAGGGTTTCCCTGGGGACGAGCAGTACTTC	CSANPGPGQGFPGDEQYF
NA	few	TRBJ2-1	TRBV12-3/TRBV12-4	TGTGCCAGCAGTTTACTTTCGTCTAGCGAGTTC	CASSLLSSSEF
NA	few	TRBJ1-2	TRBV20-1	TGCAGTGCTGAGACAAGGCCTAACTATGGCTACACCTTC	CSAETRPNYGYTF
NA	NA	TRBJ1-4	TRBV2	TGTGCCAGCAGGCTACAGGGATGGGATGAAAAACTGTTTTTT	CASRLQGWDEKLFF
NA	few	TRBJ1-1	TRBV15	TGTGCCACCAGCAGAGAAAGGGGGGGGGGCACTGAAGCTTTCTTT	CATSRERGGGTEAFF
NA	NA	TRBJ1-2	TRBV29-1	TGCAGCGTTGCTGGTCTAAGCGGGTACAATGGCTACACCTTC	CSVAGLSGYNGYTF
NA	NA	TRBJ2-1	TRBV10-2	TGCGCCAGCAGCATGGGTAACACCTACAATGAGCAGTTCTTC	CASSMGNTYNEQFF
NA	NA	TRBJ2-5	TRBV7-9	TGTGCCAGCAGCTTAACTACAGGGATCCAAGAGACCCAGTACTTC	CASSLTTGIQETQYF
NA	NA	TRBJ2-7	TRBV5-1	TGCGCCAGCAGTCCCCAGGACAATCGGAGCTCCTACGAGCAGTACTTC	CASSPQDNRSSYEQYF
TRBD2	NA	TRBJ2-7	TRBV20-1	TGCAGTGCCGCCGGCGGGAGCGACGAGCAGTACTTC	CSAAGGSDEQYF
NA	NA	TRBJ1-1	TRBV12-3/TRBV12-4	TGTGCCAGCAGTTTCGCTGGGGCTCGGACTGAAGCTTTCTTT	CASSFAGARTEAFF
NA	many	TRBJ2-5	TRBV7-2	TGTGCCAGCAGCCCACCTTGGCTAGCCCTGGAGACCCAGTACTTC	CASSPPWLALETQYF
NA	NA	TRBJ1-2	TRBV7-3	TGTGCCAGCAGCCCCGCGGCGGGGTCCAACTATGGCTACACCTTC	CASSPAAGSNYGYTF
NA	few	TRBJ2-2	TRBV6-5	TGTGCCAGCAGTTACTCTTGGGAGAACACCGGGGAGCTGTTTTTT	CASSYSWENTGELFF
TRBD1	many	TRBJ1-1	TRBV29-1	TGCAGCGTTAGGGGACAGGGGCTGAACACTGAAGCTTTCTTT	CSVRGQGLNTEAFF
NA	NA	TRBJ2-7	TRBV5-1	TGCGCCAGCAGCGTACAGGGGGGGGCCTACGAGCAGTACTTC	CASSVQGGAYEQYF
NA	NA	TRBJ1-5	TRBV15	TGTGCCACCAGCACCGGCGTGGGTCAGCCCCAGCATTTT	CATSTGVGQPQHF
NA	NA	TRBJ2-2	TRBV3-1	TGTGCCAGCCACCAGGGTGGCGCCGGGGAGCTGTTTTTT	CASHQGGAGELFF
NA	NA	TRBJ2-1	TRBV20-1	TGCAGTGCTAGAGTTGAGGGGTTTTACTACAATGAGCAGTTCTTC	CSARVEGFYYNEQFF
NA	many	TRBJ2-5	TRBV20-1	TGCAGTGGAACGGTGGTTGCAATTGAGACCCAGTACTTC	CSGTVVAIETQYF
NA	NA	TRBJ2-5	TRBV20-1	TGCAGTGCTAGAAATATGGGGGGCGAGACCCAGTACTTC	CSARNMGGETQYF
NA	few	TRBJ2-5	TRBV7-2	TGTGCCAGCAGCTTAGCGGCCTGGGCTAGTAAAGAGACCCAGTACTTC	CASSLAAWASKETQYF
TRBD1	NA	TRBJ2-7	TRBV7-9	TGTGCCAGCAGCAATAGGACAGGGCGAACAACCTACGAGCAGTACTTC	CASSNRTGRTTYEQYF
NA	many	TRBJ2-3	TRBV4-3	TGCGCCAGCAGCCAAGATACAGAGGTAGATACGCAGTATTTT	CASSQDTEVDTQYF
NA	few	TRBJ2-2	TRBV15	TGTGCCACCAGCAGAGATCGAGGGGACCCGAACACCGGGGAGCTGTTTTTT	CATSRDRGDPNTGELFF
NA	NA	TRBJ2-3	TRBV15	TGTGCCACCAGAGATGGGGGGGCATTCTCGACGCAGTATTTT	CATRDGGAFSTQYF
NA	NA	TRBJ2-3	TRBV25-1	TGTGCCAGCAGTGAGTACTTTTCCCTGGGCGCGGGACCAAGCACAGATACGCAGTATTTT	CASSEYFSLGAGPSTDTQYF
TRBD1	few	TRBJ1-1	TRBV20-1	TGCAGTGCTATGCAGGGGGCGCAGGCTTGGACTGAAGCTTTCTTT	CSAMQGAQAWTEAFF
TRBD1	many	TRBJ1-4	TRBV5-1	TGCGCCAGCAGCTGGGGACAGGGACAGGAAAAACTGTTTTTT	CASSWGQGQEKLFF
TRBD1	NA	TRBJ1-1	TRBV12-3/TRBV12-4	TGTGCCAGCAGTTTCCCCTCCGGGACAGTGAACACTGAAGCTTTCTTT	CASSFPSGTVNTEAFF
NA	few	TRBJ1-1	TRBV29-1	TGCAGCGTTGCGGGCTCTGAAGCTTTCTTT	CSVAGSEAFF
NA	many	TRBJ2-3	TRBV5-5	TGTGCCAGCAGCTTGGTGGGACCCGCAAGAACAGATACGCAGTATTTT	CASSLVGPARTDTQYF
TRBD1	NA	TRBJ2-1	TRBV20-1	TGCAGTGCTAGAGAGGGACAGCAACTTTACAATGAGCAGTTCTTC	CSAREGQQLYNEQFF